The present T cell receptor (beta chain) was sequenced within a study of T cells in Graves' hyperthyroidism and ophthalmopathy. Study conclusions and caveats: Blood also held most thyroid clonotypes expanded beyond 0.001.

This clonotype was recorded many times. Its cognate antigen is unknown. Enrolled ophthalmopathy patients presented with a Clinical Activity Score of at least 3, a NOSPECS grade of at least 4, and disease duration under 3 months. The CDR3 regions of TCR beta were amplified from RNA transcripts. RT-PCR in the first round (using the HTBI primer set) targeted the TCR CDR3. TCRdb itself ran the multiplex PCR reads through MiXCR, one entry per CDR3 protein. Among hundreds of thousands of distinct CDR3 sequences listed, 20% to 25% were seen once. Trimming stripped 1 base from V and 10 bases from J, with 16 bases between. CDR3 length equals 14 residues.

V usage is TRBV12-3 or TRBV12-4 and J usage is TRBJ1-1, with D perhaps matching TRBD1 (6 bases). Material for sequencing was blood. The receptor's source is a woman aged 65 to 85 with Graves' ophthalmopathy. CDR3 nucleotides: TGTGCCAGCAGTTTAGGGGCAGGGGAGGTAGGAGCTTTCTTT. This translates into CASSLGAGEVGAFF.